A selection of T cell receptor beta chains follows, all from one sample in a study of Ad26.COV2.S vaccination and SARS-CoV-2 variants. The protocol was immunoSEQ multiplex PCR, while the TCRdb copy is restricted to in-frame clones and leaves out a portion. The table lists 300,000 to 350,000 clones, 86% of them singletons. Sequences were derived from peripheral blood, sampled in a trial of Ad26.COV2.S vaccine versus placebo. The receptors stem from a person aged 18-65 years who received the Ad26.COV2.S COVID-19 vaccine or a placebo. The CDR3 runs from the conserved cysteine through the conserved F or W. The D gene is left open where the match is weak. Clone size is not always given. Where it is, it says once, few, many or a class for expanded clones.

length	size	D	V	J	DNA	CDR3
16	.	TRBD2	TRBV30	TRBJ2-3	TGTGCCTGGAGTCCTCAAGGGCGGGGGGGAGGAGATACGCAGTATTTT	CAWSPQGRGGGDTQYF
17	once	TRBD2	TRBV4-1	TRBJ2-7	TGCGCCAGCAGCCCCAAGGTTAGCGGGGGACTCTCCTTCGAGCAGTACTTC	CASSPKVSGGLSFEQYF
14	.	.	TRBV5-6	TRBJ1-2	TGTGCCAGCAGTCCGCGGGGGCGCTCCCCCGGCTACACCTTC	CASSPRGRSPGYTF
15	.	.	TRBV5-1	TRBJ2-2	TGCGCCAGCAGCTTGGGAAACAGGGACACCGGGGAGCTGTTTTTT	CASSLGNRDTGELFF
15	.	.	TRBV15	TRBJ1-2	TGTGCCACCAGCAGACCGACTTTGGTCCCCTATGGCTACACCTTC	CATSRPTLVPYGYTF
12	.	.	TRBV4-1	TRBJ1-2	TGCGCCAGCAGCCGGGACAACTATGGCTACACCTTC	CASSRDNYGYTF
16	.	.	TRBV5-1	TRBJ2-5	TGCGCCAGCATATCCGGGCAGGGAGAGTACCAAGAGACCCAGTACTTC	CASISGQGEYQETQYF
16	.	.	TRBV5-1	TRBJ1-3	TGCGCCAGCAGCTTGGAGGGGGTTAAAGGCGGAAACACCATATATTTT	CASSLEGVKGGNTIYF
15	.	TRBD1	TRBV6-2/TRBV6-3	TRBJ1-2	TGTGCCAGCAGTTACCCTTCGACAGGGAACTATGGCTACACCTTC	CASSYPSTGNYGYTF
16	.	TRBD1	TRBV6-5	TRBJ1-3	TGTGCCAGCAGTTACTCGTTCGGGACAGCCGGAAACACCATATATTTT	CASSYSFGTAGNTIYF
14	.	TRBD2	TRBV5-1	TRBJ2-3	TGCGCCAGCAGCGCAGCGGGGGGCACAGATACGCAGTATTTT	CASSAAGGTDTQYF
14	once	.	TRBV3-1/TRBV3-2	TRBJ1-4	TGTGCCAGCAGCCAAGACAGGTATGATGAAAAACTGTTTTTT	CASSQDRYDEKLFF
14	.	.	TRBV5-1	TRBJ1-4	TGCGCCAGCAGCTTGGGGCAGGAGAATGAAAAACTGTTTTTT	CASSLGQENEKLFF
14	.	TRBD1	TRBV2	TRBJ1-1	TGTGCCAGCACGAAGGGGGCTGGGAGCACTGAAGCTTTCTTT	CASTKGAGSTEAFF
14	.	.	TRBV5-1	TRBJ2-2	TGCGCCAGCAGCCCTCAGCGGTCCGACGGGGAGCTGTTTTTT	CASSPQRSDGELFF
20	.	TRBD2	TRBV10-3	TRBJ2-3	TGTGCCATCAGTGAGCATAGGCCAAGGGGAGGGAATCGAAGCACAGATACGCAGTATTTT	CAISEHRPRGGNRSTDTQYF
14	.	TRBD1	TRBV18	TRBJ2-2	TGTGCCAGCTCAGGGGACAGGAACACCGGGGAGCTGTTTTTT	CASSGDRNTGELFF
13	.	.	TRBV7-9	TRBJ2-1	TGTGCCAGCAGCTTCGCGGAGGGGGATGAGCAGTTCTTC	CASSFAEGDEQFF
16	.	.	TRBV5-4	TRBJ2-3	TGTGCCAGCAGCTTGGAAGGGACCAAAGACACAGATACGCAGTATTTT	CASSLEGTKDTDTQYF
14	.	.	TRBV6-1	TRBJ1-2	TGTGCCAGCAGTGATAATCTTGGGGCGTATGGCTACACCTTC	CASSDNLGAYGYTF
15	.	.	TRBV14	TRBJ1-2	TGTGCCAGCAGCCGCGGAACAGTACTCTTCTATGGCTACACCTTC	CASSRGTVLFYGYTF
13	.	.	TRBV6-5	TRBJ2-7	TGTGCCAGCAGACCGACAGCCTCCTACGAGCAGTACTTC	CASRPTASYEQYF
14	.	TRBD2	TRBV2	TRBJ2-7	TGTGCCAGCAGAGGGACTAGCGTAGCCTACGAGCAGTACTTC	CASRGTSVAYEQYF
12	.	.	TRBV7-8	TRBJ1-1	TGTGCCAGCAGCTTGGGGGGGTCTGAAGCTTTCTTT	CASSLGGSEAFF
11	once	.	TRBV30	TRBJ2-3	TGTGCCTGGAGTGCAGCGGATACGCAGTATTTT	CAWSAADTQYF
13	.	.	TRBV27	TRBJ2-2	TGTGCCAGCAGTTGGCGGTTTTCCGGGGAGCTGTTTTTT	CASSWRFSGELFF
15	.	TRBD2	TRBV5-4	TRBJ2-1	TGTGCCAGCAGCCGCCCGGCCGGGGGGGCGGGTGAGCAGTTCTTC	CASSRPAGGAGEQFF
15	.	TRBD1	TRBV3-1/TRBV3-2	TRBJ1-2	TGTGCCAGCAGCCCTCGCCGACAGGGAGGCTATGGCTACACCTTC	CASSPRRQGGYGYTF
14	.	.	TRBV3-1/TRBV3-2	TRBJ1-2	TGTGCCAGCGTAGATTCCGGGACTACAAATGGCTACACCTTC	CASVDSGTTNGYTF
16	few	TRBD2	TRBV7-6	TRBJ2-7	TGTGCCAGCAGCGCGGGACTAGCGGGGGGCCGGTACGAGCAGTACTTC	CASSAGLAGGRYEQYF
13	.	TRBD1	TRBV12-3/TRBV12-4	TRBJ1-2	TGTGCCAGCAGCCCGGGACAGGGTTATGGCTACACCTTC	CASSPGQGYGYTF
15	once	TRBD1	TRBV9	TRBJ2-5	TGTGCCAGCAGCATACAGACAGGGGGTTTGGAGACCCAGTACTTC	CASSIQTGGLETQYF
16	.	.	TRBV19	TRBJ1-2	TGTGCCAGTAGTATAGATCGGGCCAGCACTGGCTATGGCTACACCTTC	CASSIDRASTGYGYTF
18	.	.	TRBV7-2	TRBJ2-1	TGTGCCAGCAGCCCCTCCTCCGCGGGCATGAGGAGAAGGAATGAGCAGTTCTTC	CASSPSSAGMRRRNEQFF
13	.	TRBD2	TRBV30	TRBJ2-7	TGTGCCTGGAGTGTGACTAGCGCCTACGAGCAGTACTTC	CAWSVTSAYEQYF
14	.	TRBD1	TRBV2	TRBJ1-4	TGTGCCAGCGGGGGGACAGGGGTTGGGGAAAAACTGTTTTTT	CASGGTGVGEKLFF
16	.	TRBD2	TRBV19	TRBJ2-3	TGTGCCAGTAGTATAGACATAGCGGGGGCGAGAGATACGCAGTATTTT	CASSIDIAGARDTQYF
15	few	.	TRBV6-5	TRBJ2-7	TGTGCCAGCAGTCCCCAGGTTGGAGACGTTTACGAGCAGTACTTC	CASSPQVGDVYEQYF
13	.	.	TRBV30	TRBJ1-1	TGTGCCTGGACAGGTCTTATGAACACTGAAGCTTTCTTT	CAWTGLMNTEAFF
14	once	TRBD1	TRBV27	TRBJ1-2	TGTGCCAGCAGACCCGGGACAGGGGTCTATGGCTACACCTTC	CASRPGTGVYGYTF